The rows below give T cell receptor beta chains drawn from one sample of a study of blood T cells in healthy people across ages. Each CDR3 protein is one row after TCRdb ran MiXCR on the 5' RACE reads. The profile shows about 840,000 distinct CDR3 sequences, roughly 28% of them singletons. These data also formed part of another study, on T cells of mothers and their children.

Input material: blood. These receptors were collected from a woman between 40 and 55 years old in good health. Each CDR3 is given with its conserved first and last residue. The D gene is left open where the match is weak. For some rows the clone size is stated as once, few or many, or as a class when expanded; others skip it.

>once|TRBJ2-7|.|TRBV5-5
TGTGCCAGCAGCTCCCAACCGGGATCCCTCTACGAGCAGTACTTC
CASSSQPGSLYEQYF
>.|TRBJ2-1|TRBD2|TRBV4-3
TGCGCCAGCAGCCAAGATCACAGCGCAGGGAGGGGCGAGCAGTTCTTC
CASSQDHSAGRGEQFF
>.|TRBJ2-5|.|TRBV7-2
TGTGTCAGCCAACTACAGCAGGGGTCTCAAGAGACCCAGTACTTC
CVSQLQQGSQETQYF
>.|TRBJ2-3|TRBD1|TRBV27
TGTGCCAGCAGGCCTCCGGGACAGGGGATCACAGATACGCAGTATTTT
CASRPPGQGITDTQYF
>many|TRBJ2-1|TRBD2|TRBV20-1
TGCAGTGCTCTACCGACGACTAGCCTCTCCTACAATGAGCAGTTCTTC
CSALPTTSLSYNEQFF
>.|TRBJ1-1|.|TRBV3-2
TGTGCCAGCAATCTACACGGAGGTGAAGCTTTCTTT
CASNLHGGEAFF
>.|TRBJ2-1|.|TRBV7-2
TGTGCCAGCAGCCCCCTTGGGGTTCCTACCTACAATGAGCAGTTCTTC
CASSPLGVPTYNEQFF
>many|TRBJ2-7|TRBD2|TRBV20-1
TGCAGTGCTAGAGGAGATAGCGGGGGAGATACCTACGAGCAGTACTTC
CSARGDSGGDTYEQYF
>.|TRBJ1-5|.|TRBV5-6
TGTGCCAGCAGCTTGTTTACAGCTTATAGCAATCAGCCCCAGCATTTT
CASSLFTAYSNQPQHF
>many|TRBJ2-5|TRBD1|TRBV6-1
TGTGCCAGCAGCCCAAGACAGGGGGCGAAGACCCAGTACTTC
CASSPRQGAKTQYF
>.|TRBJ2-1|.|TRBV21-1
TGTGCCAGCCTCCGGGACTCCGCTCTTAGCTCCTACAATGAGCAGTTCTTC
CASLRDSALSSYNEQFF
>many|TRBJ1-6|TRBD1|TRBV12-3/TRBV12-4
TGTGCCAGCAGCCCCGGGACAGGGAGCTCCTATAATTCACCCCTCCACTTT
CASSPGTGSSYNSPLHF
>.|TRBJ1-5|.|TRBV28
TGTGCCAGCAGTTTACTCCAACAGCCCCAGCATTTT
CASSLLQQPQHF
>once|TRBJ2-2|.|TRBV12-3/TRBV12-4
TGTGCCAGCAGTTTGATGGCAATATCGAACACCGGGGAGCTGTTTTTT
CASSLMAISNTGELFF
>few|TRBJ2-1|TRBD1|TRBV7-2
TGTGCCTCTAGTGATGCAGGGGGCCAGCAGTTCTTC
CASSDAGGQQFF
>once|TRBJ2-2|TRBD2|TRBV6-2/TRBV6-3
TGTGCCAGCAGTTTGGTAGCGGGGGGTCACACCGGGGAGCTGTTTTTT
CASSLVAGGHTGELFF
>.|TRBJ2-3|TRBD2|TRBV20-1
TGCAGTGCTAGAGGAGCGGGGGCCACAGATACGCAGTATTTT
CSARGAGATDTQYF
>few|TRBJ2-7|.|TRBV7-2
TGTGCCAGCAGCTTCGGTCTCGTAGCCTACGAGCAGTACTTC
CASSFGLVAYEQYF
>.|TRBJ2-7|.|TRBV19
TGTGCCACCGCCCCTGGGGGGAGCTACGAGCAGTACTTC
CATAPGGSYEQYF